Below, one T cell receptor (beta chain) is given with its context. Its target is not known. This sample was taken from a study of blood T cells in healthy people across ages. Overall study results and limits: Correlation between TCR beta diversity and naive T cell percentage was strong.

Every sample gave at least 5.5 micrograms of total RNA when it was extracted. CDR3 length equals 14 residues. V dropped 6 bases and J dropped 11; count of bases not matched to a gene: 14. The germline V gene has CDR1 MNHEY and CDR2 SVGEGT. Primers used in a second PCR of about 7 to 12 cycles were a sample-barcoded 5' primer and a J-beta primer mix. TCRdb ran MiXCR on the 5' RACE reads and lists one entry per CDR3 protein. The sample includes about 970,000 distinct CDR3 sequences, roughly 51% of them seen just once. The sequence was obtained from a woman aged 55 to 70 in good health. The V and J genes are TRBV6-2 or TRBV6-3 and TRBJ2-5, with TRBD1 matching over 8 bases. The sequenced material came from blood. CDR3 bases: TGTGCCAGCAGCAACGCCGGGACAGGCTCGGAGCAGTACTTC. Protein sequence: CASSNAGTGSEQYF.